The 30 T cell receptor beta chains presented below share a single source sample, sequenced in a study of T cell repertoires in cytomegalovirus infection. TCRdb reanalysed the reads using MiXCR and keeps one entry per CDR3 protein. The sample gives some 200,000 distinct CDR3 sequences, roughly 9.8% of which show up once; about 4.6% is in the top ten. Sequencing was carried out using PBMCs. These receptors were taken from a human donor in good health (CMV status not recorded). Some clones in this sample may be carry-over from other donors' samples.

The chain recombines TRBV18 with TRBJ1-1, with 7 nucleotides matching TRBD1. Trimming at V came to 3 bases and at J to 3 bases, leaving 4 bases not matched to a gene. The germline V gene has CDR1 KGHSH and CDR2 LQKENI. The CDR3 runs to 14 residues. The DNA of the CDR3 is TGTGCCAGCTCACCGTTTCAGGGGGACACTGAAGCTTTCTTT. Protein sequence: CASSPFQGDTEAFF.

This clonotype appeared many times. This chain links TRBV12-3 or TRBV12-4 with TRBJ2-5; TRBD2 is a possible D gene (6 bases). The CDR3 runs to 13 residues. The V gene lost 6 bases and the J gene lost 5 bases, with 13 bases spanning the gap. The CDR3 here is CASRVAVGETQYF. In nucleotides, the CDR3 is TGTGCCAGCAGAGTAGCGGTCGGGGAGACCCAGTACTTC.

In its sample, this clonotype was seen many times. V and J are TRBV12-3 or TRBV12-4 and TRBJ2-7; TRBD1 matches at 8 bases. With 6 bases clipped from V and 5 bases from J, the junction kept 9 bases outside the gene matches. The CDR3 consists of 14 residues. CDR3 nucleotides: TGTGCCAGCAGCCGTCACCGACAGGGGAACGAGCAGTACTTC. This translates into CASSRHRQGNEQYF.

The chain has TRBV19 and TRBJ2-7; TRBD2 matches 8 bases. V shed 3 bases and J 3 bases; nucleotides not matched to a gene: 4. The CDR3 extends over 14 amino acids. The germline V gene has CDR1 LNHDA and CDR2 SQIVND (reference sequence). CDR3 DNA: TGTGCCAGTAGTATGGGAACTAGCGGCTACGAGCAGTACTTC. Its translation is CASSMGTSGYEQYF.

On this clonotype itself: The CDR3 does not end in the conserved phenylalanine or tryptophan, so this is likely a read error. The J gene is TRBJ1-1, the V gene TRBV12-3 or TRBV12-4; maybe TRBD1 (5 bases). The CDR3 sequence is 14 residues long. The V and J ends lost 2 bases and 3 bases respectively, with 10 bases between them. The CDR3 reads CASSLQGSHTEAFY. DNA of the CDR3: TGTGCCAGCAGTTTACAGGGTTCTCACACTGAAGCTTTCTAT.

The chain links TRBV10-3 to TRBJ1-1, with D perhaps matching TRBD1 (6 bases). Germline values: CDR1 ENHRY, CDR2 SYGVKD. CDR3 length: 12 residues. Trimming cost V 5 bases and J 11 bases, with 15 bases left between them. CDR3 in DNA: TGTGCCATCAGTCAGAACAGGGATCAGGCTTTCTTT. Encoded protein: CAISQNRDQAFF.

V and J are TRBV2 and TRBJ1-2; perhaps TRBD1 as D (5 bases). Trimming removed 8 bases from V and 4 bases from J, with 11 bases in between. In germline, CDR1 is SNHLY, CDR2 FYNNEI. CDR3 length: 12 amino acids. The CDR3 region has the DNA TGTGCCAGCTTAGAACAGGTCTATGGCTACACCTTC. Translating gives CASLEQVYGYTF. Combining the CDR3 with reference TRBV2 and TRBJ1-2 gives the whole variable domain EPEVTQTPSHQVTQMGQEVILRCVPISNHLYFYWYRQILGQKVEFLVSFYNNEISEKSEIFDDQFSVERPDGSNFTLKIRSTKLEDSAMYFCASLEQVYGYTFGSGTRLTVV.

This clonotype was counted ten times or more. The gene calls are TRBV6-2 or TRBV6-3 and TRBJ2-1; no clear D gene. V was cut by 7 bases and J by 2 bases, with 18 bases left in between. Germline loops: CDR1 MNHEY, CDR2 SVGEGT. This CDR3 contains 16 residues. The CDR3 is CASNLDGRTTYNEQFF. CDR3 coding DNA: TGTGCCAGCAATCTGGACGGGCGAACGACCTACAATGAGCAGTTCTTC.

There are many counts of this clonotype. The CDR3 loop is CASSSGTSGGEQFF. Written as DNA, the CDR3 is TGTGCCAGCAGCTCTGGGACTAGCGGGGGAGAGCAGTTCTTC. V is TRBV7-2 and J is TRBJ2-1, with 14 bases aligning to TRBD2. Germline trimming cut 4 bases from V and 10 bases from J; bases unmatched to any gene: 3. Germline V lookup: CDR1 SGHTA, CDR2 FQGNSA. The CDR3 is 14 residues long.

Points on this clonotype: Possible read error: a much larger clone is one base away. This chain connects TRBV4-1 to TRBJ2-6, with TRBD1 identical over 7 bases. In germline, CDR1 is MGHRA, CDR2 YSYEKL. V lost 0 bases, J lost 8 bases, and 10 bases stayed unmatched. CDR3 length equals 17 residues. CDR3 DNA sequence: TGCGCCAGCAGCCAAGACCCGGCAGGGGGACGGACCAACGTCCTGACTTTC. It yields the protein CASSQDPAGGRTNVLTF.

This clonotype was observed many times. The chain links TRBV2 to TRBJ1-1; D call uncertain. The CDR3 loop spans 15 amino acids. Trimming took off 2 bases at V and 1 base at J, with 11 bases between the two ends. Germline V CDR1 and CDR2: SNHLY, FYNNEI. DNA of the CDR3: TGTGCCAGCAGTGAAATTCCTAGCCAGAACACTGAAGCTTTCTTT. Translating gives CASSEIPSQNTEAFF.

The table lists this clonotype with many counts. The genes are TRBV7-9 and TRBJ1-1, with 7 bases identical to TRBD1. There are 14 residues in the CDR3. The ends lost 5 bases at V and 11 bases at J; junction bases unmatched: 14. The germline V gene has CDR1 SEHNR and CDR2 FQNEAQ (reference sequence). Here the CDR3 DNA reads TGTGCCAGCAGCCCGGAACTCGGACAGGACTGGGCTTTCTTT. This encodes CASSPELGQDWAFF.

This clonotype appeared a few times. The V call is TRBV28, the J call TRBJ2-6; 11 positions agree with TRBD2. This CDR3 has 18 residues. Losses at the gene ends were 2 bases for V and 0 bases for J; bases not matched to a gene: 3. Per germline, CDR1 MDHEN and CDR2 SYDVKM. In nucleotides, the CDR3 is TGTGCCAGCAGTTTAGGGACTAGCGGATTCTCTGGGGCCAACGTCCTGACTTTC. Translated, it gives CASSLGTSGFSGANVLTF.

This clonotype occurred many times. Here the CDR3 reads CASDRGLAGGSYEQYF. The DNA of the CDR3 is TGTGCCAGCGATCGAGGGCTAGCGGGGGGGTCCTACGAGCAGTACTTC. The chain joins TRBV28 to TRBJ2-7; 12 bases line up with TRBD2. The CDR3 contains 16 residues. Looked up from germline, CDR1 is MDHEN and CDR2 is SYDVKM. With 8 bases clipped from V and 1 base from J, the junction kept 9 bases outside the gene matches. The complete variable domain, with remaining parts taken from reference TRBV28 and TRBJ2-7, reads DVKVTQSSRYLVKRTGEKVFLECVQDMDHENMFWYRQDPGLGLRLIYFSYDVKMKEKGDIPEGYSVSREKKERFSLILESASTNQTSMYLCASDRGLAGGSYEQYFGPGTRLTVT.

This clonotype turned up a few times. The CDR3 bases are TGTGCCATACAACGACAGGGGGCCACTGAAGCTTTCTTT. It is translated as CAIQRQGATEAFF. The chain links TRBV6-1 to TRBJ1-1; 10 positions agree with TRBD1. CDR1 is MNHNS and CDR2 is SASEGT in the germline V gene. Trimming removed 10 bases from V and 4 bases from J; junction bases left unmatched: 6. This CDR3 has 13 amino acids.

This chain links TRBV5-5 with TRBJ1-5, with 7 bases aligning to TRBD1. Trimming cost V 4 bases and J 4 bases; bases outside gene matches: 8. The CDR3 contains 15 residues. CDR1 is SGHKS and CDR2 is YYEKEE in the germline V gene (reference sequence). The CDR3 DNA sequence: TGTGCCAGCAGCCCCAAGGGGGCGCGGAATCAGCCCCAGCATTTT. Translation gives CASSPKGARNQPQHF.

This clonotype was detected ten times or more. J is TRBJ1-6 and V is TRBV11-2; no reliable D call. Germline V gene data show CDR1 as SGHAT and CDR2 as FQNNGV. This CDR3 contains 14 residues. The V and J ends lost 4 bases and 9 bases respectively, with 13 bases between them. The CDR3 coding sequence is TGTGCCAGCAGCTCAGACGTCCTCGGTTCACCCCTCCACTTT. Protein product: CASSSDVLGSPLHF.

This clonotype was counted many times. This chain uses TRBV12-3 or TRBV12-4 with TRBJ2-3, with D possibly matching TRBD2 (6 bases). V gave up 5 bases and J gave up 4 bases, with 13 bases separating them. This CDR3 contains 14 residues. As DNA, the CDR3 is TGTGCCAGCAGTGCGGGAAAGCGGGCAGATACGCAGTATTTT. This codes for CASSAGKRADTQYF.

This clonotype appeared many times. The chain combines TRBV7-8 with TRBJ2-2, with TRBD2 matching 11 bases. Trimming removed 1 base from V and 0 bases from J; junction bases left unmatched: 4. The CDR3 runs to 18 residues. CDR1 SGHVS and CDR2 FQNEAQ come from the germline V gene. The DNA for the CDR3 is TGTGCCAGCAGCTTAGTATGGACTAGCGGGTCGAACACCGGGGAGCTGTTTTTT. This sequence encodes CASSLVWTSGSNTGELFF.

This clonotype was seen repeatedly, ten times or more. The rearrangement uses TRBV28 and TRBJ1-5; the D is unclear. Trimming pared 6 bases from V and 3 bases from J, leaving 15 bases between. The CDR3 sequence is 15 residues long. CDR1 and CDR2 (germline): MDHEN, SYDVKM. This CDR3 is CASRDWGGDNQPQHF. The CDR3 DNA is TGTGCCAGCAGGGATTGGGGAGGAGACAATCAGCCCCAGCATTTT.

This clonotype was counted many times. This chain joins TRBV6-1 and TRBJ2-5; 9 bases match TRBD1. The V gene end was trimmed by 5 bases and the J gene end by 3 bases; junction bases not matched to a gene: 10. In germline, CDR1 is MNHNS, CDR2 SASEGT. CDR3 length: 16 amino acids. The CDR3 DNA sequence: TGTGCCAGCAGTCACCGCCCTGGACAGGGGAAAGAGACCCAGTACTTC. Translation: CASSHRPGQGKETQYF.

The chain employs TRBV28 and TRBJ2-7; TRBD1 matches 8 bases. J was trimmed by 3 bases and V by 7 bases; bases with no gene match: 8. CDR3 length: 14 residues. CDR1 and CDR2 (germline): MDHEN, SYDVKM. The CDR3 DNA follows: TGTGCCAGCACCCTTAGGGGACAGGTCTACGAGCAGTACTTC. Translating it yields CASTLRGQVYEQYF.

V and J are TRBV4-3 and TRBJ1-3, with 8 bases that match TRBD1. The ends lost 2 bases at V and 2 bases at J; junction bases unmatched: 2. Germline CDR1 reads LGHNA; CDR2 reads YSLEER. The CDR3 runs to 15 residues. This CDR3 is CASSQRQGTGNTIYF. CDR3 DNA sequence: TGCGCCAGCAGCCAAAGACAGGGGACTGGAAACACCATATATTTT.

The chain employs TRBV7-9 and TRBJ2-7, with 9 bases lining up with TRBD1. The CDR3 runs to 15 residues. The junction had 10 bases not matched to a gene; V was cut back by 4 bases and J by 6 bases. CDR1 SEHNR and CDR2 FQNEAQ come from the germline V gene (reference sequence). The CDR3 bases are TGTGCCAGCAGCTCCGGACAGGGGTGGAGTATCGAGCAGTACTTC. Protein product: CASSSGQGWSIEQYF.

The table lists this clonotype with many counts. The CDR3 is CASSFQRGSYNEQFF. The CDR3 nucleotides read TGTGCCAGCAGCTTTCAGCGGGGCTCTTACAATGAGCAGTTCTTC. The chain is built from TRBV7-9 and TRBJ2-1; 7 nucleotides match TRBD2. Germline V CDR1 and CDR2: SEHNR, FQNEAQ (reference sequence). Trimming took 3 bases from V and 4 from J; bases not matched to a gene: 6. The CDR3 is 15 amino acids.

The V and J genes are TRBV11-2 and TRBJ1-1; D is unresolved. Looked up from germline, CDR1 is SGHAT and CDR2 is FQNNGV. The CDR3 consists of 15 residues. V lost 0 bases and J 4 bases, leaving 12 bases between the germline ends. As DNA, the CDR3 is TGTGCCAGCAGCTTAGAGCGTCTCCCGGGCACTGAAGCTTTCTTT. Residues: CASSLERLPGTEAFF.

This clonotype was found a few times. This chain connects TRBV2 to TRBJ1-2; tentative D call: TRBD1 (5 bases). The germline V gene has CDR1 SNHLY and CDR2 FYNNEI. The CDR3 extends over 15 amino acids. V was pared by 6 bases and J by 0 bases, with 14 bases between. The CDR3 here is CASRGGGNTNYGYTF. Written as DNA, the CDR3 is TGTGCCAGCAGAGGTGGGGGGAATACTAACTATGGCTACACCTTC.

Many counts were recorded for this clonotype. This chain connects TRBV4-3 to TRBJ1-6, with TRBD1 identical over 7 bases. Germline V gene lookup returns CDR1 LGHNA and CDR2 YSLEER. The CDR3 runs 15 residues. V shed 0 bases, J shed 10 bases, and the junction held 6 bases outside the gene matches. CDR3 loop: CASSQDPGTDSPLHF. CDR3 coding DNA: TGCGCCAGCAGCCAAGACCCCGGGACAGACTCACCCCTCCACTTT.

This clonotype was observed many times. The chain employs TRBV7-6 and TRBJ2-5; weak D call: TRBD1 (5 bases). CDR3 length: 14 amino acids. V dropped 2 bases and J dropped 5 bases, with 12 bases sitting between them. CDR1 is SGHVS and CDR2 is FNYEAQ in the germline V gene. The CDR3 DNA reads TGTGCCAGCAGCTTAAGGGGTGTCGGCGAGACCCAGTACTTC. This gives the protein CASSLRGVGETQYF. The variable domain in full, completed from reference TRBV7-6 and TRBJ2-5, reads GAGVSQSPRYKVTKRGQDVALRCDPISGHVSLYWYRQALGQGPEFLTYFNYEAQQDKSGLPNDRFSAERPEGSISTLTIQRTEQRDSAMYRCASSLRGVGETQYFGPGTRLLVL.

This clonotype was observed at least ten times. The chain uses TRBV11-1 and TRBJ2-1; D not certain. The germline gives CDR1 SGHAT, CDR2 FQDESV (reference sequence). The CDR3 runs 11 residues. Trimming took off 7 bases at V and 9 bases at J, with 10 bases between the two ends. CDR3 sequence reads: CASINDGEQFF. The CDR3 DNA sequence: TGTGCCAGCATCAACGACGGTGAGCAGTTCTTC.